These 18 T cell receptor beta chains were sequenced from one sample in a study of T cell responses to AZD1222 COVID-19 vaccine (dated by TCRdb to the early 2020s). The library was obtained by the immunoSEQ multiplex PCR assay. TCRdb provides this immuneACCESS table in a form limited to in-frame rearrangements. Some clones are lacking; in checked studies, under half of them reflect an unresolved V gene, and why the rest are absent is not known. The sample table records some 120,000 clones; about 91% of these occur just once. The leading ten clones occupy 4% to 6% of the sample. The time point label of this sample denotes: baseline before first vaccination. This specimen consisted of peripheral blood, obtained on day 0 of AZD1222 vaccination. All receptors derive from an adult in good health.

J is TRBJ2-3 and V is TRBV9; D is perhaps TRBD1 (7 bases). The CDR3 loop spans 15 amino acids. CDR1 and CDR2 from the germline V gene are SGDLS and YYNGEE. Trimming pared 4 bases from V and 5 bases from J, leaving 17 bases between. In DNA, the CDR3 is TGTGCCAGCAGCCCCAGGGGGGTCCAAGGAGATACGCAGTATTTT. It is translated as CASSPRGVQGDTQYF.

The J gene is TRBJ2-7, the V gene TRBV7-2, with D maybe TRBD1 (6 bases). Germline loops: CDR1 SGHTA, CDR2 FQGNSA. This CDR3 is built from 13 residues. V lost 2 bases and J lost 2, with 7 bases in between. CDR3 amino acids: CASSLNRAYEQYF. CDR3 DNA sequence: TGTGCCAGCAGCTTAAACAGGGCCTACGAGCAGTACTTC.

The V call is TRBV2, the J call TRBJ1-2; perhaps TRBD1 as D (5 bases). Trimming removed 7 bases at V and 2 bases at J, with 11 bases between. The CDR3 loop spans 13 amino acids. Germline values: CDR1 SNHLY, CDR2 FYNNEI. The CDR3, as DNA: TGTGCCAGCATTAGGGGACTGAACTATGGCTACACCTTC. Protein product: CASIRGLNYGYTF.

The CDR3 reads CASSYPSQGSHEQYF. CDR3 DNA sequence: TGTGCCAGCAGTTACCCATCCCAGGGATCCCACGAGCAGTACTTC. The chain has TRBV6-6 and TRBJ2-7; D may be TRBD1 (5 bases). Germline V lookup: CDR1 MNHNY, CDR2 SVGAGI (reference sequence). V was clipped by 2 bases and J by 5 bases, with 16 bases between them. This CDR3 region has 15 residues.

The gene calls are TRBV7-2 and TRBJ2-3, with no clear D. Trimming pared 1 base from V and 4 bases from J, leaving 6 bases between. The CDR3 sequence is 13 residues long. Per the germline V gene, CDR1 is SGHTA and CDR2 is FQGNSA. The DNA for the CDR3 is TGTGCCAGCAGCTTAGTCAAAGCAGATACGCAGTATTTT. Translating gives CASSLVKADTQYF.

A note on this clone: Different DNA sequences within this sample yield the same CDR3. The CDR3 here is CASSLTGRETQYF. In DNA form, the CDR3 reads TGTGCCAGCTCTTTAACAGGGAGAGAGACCCAGTACTTC. V is TRBV28 and J is TRBJ2-5; TRBD1 might be the D (6 bases). The CDR3 runs 13 residues. Trimming pared 8 bases from V and 4 bases from J, leaving 14 bases between. Germline V lookup: CDR1 MDHEN, CDR2 SYDVKM.

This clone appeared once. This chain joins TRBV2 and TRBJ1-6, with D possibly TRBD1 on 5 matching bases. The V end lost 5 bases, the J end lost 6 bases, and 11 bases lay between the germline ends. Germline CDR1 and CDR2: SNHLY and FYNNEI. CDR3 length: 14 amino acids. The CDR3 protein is CASSLGGFNSPLHF. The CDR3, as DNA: TGTGCCAGCAGTCTGGGGGGTTTTAATTCACCCCTCCACTTT.

The CDR3 loop reads CASRARTGVTEAFF. CDR3 in DNA: TGTGCCAGCAGGGCCAGAACGGGGGTCACTGAAGCTTTCTTT. The chain combines TRBV2 with TRBJ1-1; a possible D gene is TRBD1 (5 bases). V lost 6 bases and J lost 4, with 15 bases in between. Germline CDR1 reads SNHLY; CDR2 reads FYNNEI. The CDR3 consists of 14 residues.

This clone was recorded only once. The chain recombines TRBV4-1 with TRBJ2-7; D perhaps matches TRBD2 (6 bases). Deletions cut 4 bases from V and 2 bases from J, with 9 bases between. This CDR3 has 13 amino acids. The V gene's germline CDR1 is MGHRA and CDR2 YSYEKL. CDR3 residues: CASSRGLAYEQYF. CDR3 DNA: TGCGCCAGCAGCCGGGGACTGGCCTACGAGCAGTACTTC.

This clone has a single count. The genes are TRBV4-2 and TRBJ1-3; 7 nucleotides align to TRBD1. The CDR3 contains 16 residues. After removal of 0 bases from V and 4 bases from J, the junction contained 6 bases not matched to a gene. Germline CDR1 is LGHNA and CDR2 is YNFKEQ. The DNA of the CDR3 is TGTGCCAGCAGCCAAGAGGGCAGGGGGGCCGGAAACACCATATATTTT. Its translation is CASSQEGRGAGNTIYF.

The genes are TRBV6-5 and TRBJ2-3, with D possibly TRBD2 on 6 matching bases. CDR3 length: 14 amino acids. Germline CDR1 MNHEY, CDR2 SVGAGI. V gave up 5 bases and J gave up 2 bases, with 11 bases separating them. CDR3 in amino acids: CASSLEGNTDTQYF. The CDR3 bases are TGTGCCAGCAGTCTGGAGGGAAACACAGATACGCAGTATTTT.

The CDR3 here is CASRLDRSVTQPQHF. Here the CDR3 DNA reads TGTGCCAGTAGGCTAGACCGATCGGTGACACAGCCCCAGCATTTT. This chain links TRBV19 with TRBJ1-5; D remains ambiguous. The CDR3 is 15 amino acids. The V end was cut by 6 bases, the J end by 7 bases, with 19 bases between. Germline V gives CDR1 LNHDA, CDR2 SQIVND (reference sequence). The whole variable domain, filled in from reference TRBV19 and TRBJ1-5, reads DGGITQSPKYLFRKEGQNVTLSCEQNLNHDAMYWYRQDPGQGLRLIYYSQIVNDFQKGDIAEGYSVSREKKESFPLTVTSAQKNPTAFYLCASRLDRSVTQPQHFGDGTRLSIL.

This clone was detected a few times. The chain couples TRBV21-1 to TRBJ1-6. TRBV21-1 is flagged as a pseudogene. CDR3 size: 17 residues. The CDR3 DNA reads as TGTGCCAGCAGCAAAGAATTGGGCAGGAGTTATAATTCACCCCTCCACTTT. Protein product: CASSKELGRSYNSPLHF.

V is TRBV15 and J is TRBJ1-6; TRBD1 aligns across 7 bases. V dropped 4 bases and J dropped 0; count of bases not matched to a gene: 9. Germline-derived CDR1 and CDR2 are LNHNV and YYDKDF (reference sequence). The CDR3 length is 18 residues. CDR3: CATSILPGQSSYNSPLHF. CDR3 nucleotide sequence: TGTGCCACCAGCATACTTCCGGGACAGAGCTCCTATAATTCACCCCTCCACTTT.

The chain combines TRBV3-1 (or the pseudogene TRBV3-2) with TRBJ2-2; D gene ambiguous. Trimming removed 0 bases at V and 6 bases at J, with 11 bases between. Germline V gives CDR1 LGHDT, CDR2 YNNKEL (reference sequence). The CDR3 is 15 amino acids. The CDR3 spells CASSQDYVKPGELFF. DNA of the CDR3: TGTGCCAGCAGCCAAGATTACGTAAAACCCGGGGAGCTGTTTTTT.

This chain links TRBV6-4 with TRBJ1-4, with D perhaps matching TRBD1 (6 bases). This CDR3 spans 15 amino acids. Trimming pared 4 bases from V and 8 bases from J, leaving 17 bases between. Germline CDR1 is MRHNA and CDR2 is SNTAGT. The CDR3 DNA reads TGTGCCAGCAGTGCCGAAGGGGGTATCAACGAAAAACTGTTTTTT. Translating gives CASSAEGGINEKLFF.

The chain's CDR3 is CASSLGGLETQYF. For the CDR3, the DNA is TGTGCCAGCAGCTTAGGAGGGTTAGAGACCCAGTACTTC. The chain couples TRBV7-2 to TRBJ2-5, with TRBD2 as a possible D gene (5 bases). Trimming took off 1 base at V and 4 bases at J, with 7 bases between the two ends. The CDR3 covers 13 residues. Germline V gives CDR1 SGHTA, CDR2 FQGNSA.

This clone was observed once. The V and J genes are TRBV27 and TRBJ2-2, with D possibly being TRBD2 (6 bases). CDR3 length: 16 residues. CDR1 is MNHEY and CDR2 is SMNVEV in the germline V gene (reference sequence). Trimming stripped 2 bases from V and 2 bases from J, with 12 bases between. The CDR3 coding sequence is TGTGCCAGCAGTTTAATAGTGGGGGGTAACACCGGGGAGCTGTTTTTT. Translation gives CASSLIVGGNTGELFF.